These T cell receptor beta chains were read from a single sample in a study of blood T cell repertoires in COVID-19. Sequencing was performed with immunoSEQ multiplex PCR; in TCRdb, only in-frame clones are kept and a portion is missing. In the table there are nearly 300,000 clones, around 84% of which are singletons. Sequencing was carried out using peripheral blood. These receptors all stem from a human donor with COVID-19, enrolled during active disease. The donor label of this sample is uncertain. Each CDR3 is given with its conserved first and last residue. The D gene is left open where the match is weak. A clone size is listed for some rows: how often the clone was seen (once, few, many), or a class if it is expanded.

J gene: TRBJ2-6; V gene: TRBV5-8; D gene: TRBD1; clone size: .; CDR3 protein: CASSLDRGSPGTGANVLTF; CDR3 DNA: TGTGCCAGCAGCTTGGACAGGGGCTCCCCGGGGACTGGGGCCAACGTCCTGACTTTC
J gene: TRBJ1-6; V gene: TRBV28; D gene: .; clone size: .; CDR3 protein: CASSWEGSPLHF; CDR3 DNA: TGTGCCAGCAGTTGGGAGGGTTCACCCCTCCACTTT
J gene: TRBJ2-3; V gene: TRBV5-1; D gene: .; clone size: .; CDR3 protein: CASSWGTGNTDTQYF; CDR3 DNA: TGCGCCAGCAGCTGGGGGACTGGGAACACAGATACGCAGTATTTT
J gene: TRBJ1-2; V gene: TRBV11-2; D gene: TRBD1; clone size: few; CDR3 protein: CASSSRTGLDGYTF; CDR3 DNA: TGTGCCAGCAGCTCCAGGACAGGCCTGGATGGCTACACCTTC
J gene: TRBJ2-5; V gene: TRBV28; D gene: TRBD2; clone size: few; CDR3 protein: CASRGLAGQETQYF; CDR3 DNA: TGTGCCAGCAGGGGACTAGCGGGTCAAGAGACCCAGTACTTC
J gene: TRBJ1-2; V gene: TRBV27; D gene: TRBD1; clone size: .; CDR3 protein: CASSPGQGWYGYTF; CDR3 DNA: TGTGCCAGCAGTCCCGGACAGGGGTGGTATGGCTACACCTTC
J gene: TRBJ2-1; V gene: TRBV28; D gene: .; clone size: .; CDR3 protein: CASLGGTYNEQFF; CDR3 DNA: TGTGCCAGCCTAGGAGGGACCTACAATGAGCAGTTCTTC
J gene: TRBJ1-2; V gene: TRBV19; D gene: .; clone size: .; CDR3 protein: CASSIEPGIGGYTF; CDR3 DNA: TGTGCCAGTAGTATAGAACCCGGTATTGGTGGCTACACCTTC
J gene: TRBJ1-1; V gene: TRBV7-9; D gene: .; clone size: .; CDR3 protein: CASDPGGALGLEFEAFF; CDR3 DNA: TGTGCCAGCGACCCGGGGGGGGCCCTGGGGCTCGAATTTGAAGCTTTCTTT
J gene: TRBJ2-7; V gene: TRBV18; D gene: TRBD1; clone size: .; CDR3 protein: CASSRTGGRDEQYF; CDR3 DNA: TGTGCCAGCTCTCGTACAGGGGGTAGGGACGAGCAGTACTTC
J gene: TRBJ2-2; V gene: TRBV18; D gene: .; clone size: once; CDR3 protein: CASSPSGRENTGELFF; CDR3 DNA: TGTGCCAGCTCACCAAGTGGGCGGGAGAACACCGGGGAGCTGTTTTTT
J gene: TRBJ1-1; V gene: TRBV9; D gene: .; clone size: .; CDR3 protein: CASSVASDTTEAFF; CDR3 DNA: TGTGCCAGCAGCGTAGCCTCTGACACCACTGAAGCTTTCTTT
J gene: TRBJ2-7; V gene: TRBV2; D gene: TRBD1; clone size: .; CDR3 protein: CASRPGTGDYEQYF; CDR3 DNA: TGTGCCAGCAGGCCCGGGACAGGGGACTACGAGCAGTACTTC
J gene: TRBJ1-5; V gene: TRBV19; D gene: .; clone size: .; CDR3 protein: CATTDRIGGQPQHF; CDR3 DNA: TGTGCCACCACAGACCGAATCGGCGGGCAGCCCCAGCATTTT
J gene: TRBJ1-4; V gene: TRBV27; D gene: .; clone size: .; CDR3 protein: CASSSWDIPNEKLFF; CDR3 DNA: TGTGCCAGCAGTTCTTGGGACATTCCCAATGAAAAACTGTTTTTT
J gene: TRBJ2-1; V gene: TRBV4-1; D gene: .; clone size: .; CDR3 protein: CASSSTDNSYNEQFF; CDR3 DNA: TGCGCCAGCAGCTCAACAGACAACTCCTACAATGAGCAGTTCTTC
J gene: TRBJ2-2; V gene: TRBV19; D gene: TRBD2; clone size: few; CDR3 protein: CASTGGAGVRTGELFF; CDR3 DNA: TGTGCCAGTACCGGGGGAGCGGGAGTACGGACCGGGGAGCTGTTTTTT
J gene: TRBJ1-1; V gene: TRBV10-3; D gene: .; clone size: few; CDR3 protein: CAISESAFTEAFF; CDR3 DNA: TGTGCCATCAGTGAGTCCGCGTTCACTGAAGCTTTCTTT
J gene: TRBJ1-4; V gene: TRBV14; D gene: .; clone size: once; CDR3 protein: CASSPLRGGSTNEKLFF; CDR3 DNA: TGTGCCAGCAGCCCCCTGAGGGGAGGATCTACTAATGAAAAACTGTTTTTT
J gene: TRBJ2-5; V gene: TRBV10-2; D gene: .; clone size: .; CDR3 protein: CASSGSGESETQYF; CDR3 DNA: TGCGCCAGCAGTGGGTCAGGGGAAAGCGAGACCCAGTACTTC
J gene: TRBJ2-3; V gene: TRBV20-1; D gene: .; clone size: .; CDR3 protein: CSATERRAVSGADTQYF; CDR3 DNA: TGCAGTGCTACTGAGAGGCGAGCGGTCAGTGGGGCAGATACGCAGTATTTT
J gene: TRBJ2-7; V gene: TRBV18; D gene: TRBD1; clone size: .; CDR3 protein: CASSPGTGNIYEQYF; CDR3 DNA: TGTGCCAGCTCACCGGGGACAGGGAATATCTACGAGCAGTACTTC
J gene: TRBJ1-4; V gene: TRBV25-1; D gene: .; clone size: .; CDR3 protein: CASSREGGPDEKLFF; CDR3 DNA: TGTGCCAGCAGCCGAGAGGGAGGGCCTGACGAAAAACTGTTTTTT
J gene: TRBJ2-7; V gene: TRBV29-1; D gene: TRBD2; clone size: .; CDR3 protein: CSVESLAGGPGEQYF; CDR3 DNA: TGCAGCGTTGAAAGCCTAGCGGGAGGACCGGGGGAGCAGTACTTC
J gene: TRBJ2-2; V gene: TRBV5-4; D gene: TRBD1; clone size: .; CDR3 protein: CASSPGQGNTGELFF; CDR3 DNA: TGTGCCAGCAGCCCGGGACAGGGGAACACCGGGGAGCTGTTTTTT
J gene: TRBJ1-6; V gene: TRBV2; D gene: TRBD1; clone size: .; CDR3 protein: CASRGRTGDNSPLHF; CDR3 DNA: TGTGCCAGCAGGGGGCGGACAGGGGATAATTCACCCCTCCACTTT
J gene: TRBJ2-2; V gene: TRBV19; D gene: .; clone size: .; CDR3 protein: CASSVLLRTGELFF; CDR3 DNA: TGTGCCAGTAGTGTACTACTCCGCACCGGGGAGCTGTTTTTT
J gene: TRBJ1-2; V gene: TRBV28; D gene: TRBD1; clone size: .; CDR3 protein: CASSWGTGRDYGYTF; CDR3 DNA: TGTGCCAGCAGCTGGGGGACAGGGCGGGACTATGGCTACACCTTC
J gene: TRBJ2-7; V gene: TRBV25-1; D gene: TRBD1; clone size: .; CDR3 protein: CASSGDRAYYEQYF; CDR3 DNA: TGTGCCAGCAGTGGGGACAGGGCTTACTACGAGCAGTACTTC
J gene: TRBJ2-3; V gene: TRBV5-1; D gene: TRBD1; clone size: many; CDR3 protein: CASSQGQSTDTQYF; CDR3 DNA: TGCGCCAGCAGCCAGGGACAGAGCACAGATACGCAGTATTTT
J gene: TRBJ2-7; V gene: TRBV3-1/TRBV3-2; D gene: TRBD1; clone size: .; CDR3 protein: CASSQPTGGIYEQYF; CDR3 DNA: TGTGCCAGCAGCCAGCCGACAGGGGGAATTTACGAGCAGTACTTC
J gene: TRBJ1-1; V gene: TRBV7-3; D gene: TRBD1; clone size: .; CDR3 protein: CASSSDRANEAFF; CDR3 DNA: TGTGCCAGCAGCTCGGACAGGGCTAATGAAGCTTTCTTT
J gene: TRBJ1-3; V gene: TRBV19; D gene: TRBD1; clone size: once; CDR3 protein: CASGNRGIGNTIYF; CDR3 DNA: TGTGCCAGTGGTAACAGGGGCATCGGAAACACCATATATTTT
J gene: TRBJ2-5; V gene: TRBV19; D gene: .; clone size: .; CDR3 protein: CASSETGGFETQYF; CDR3 DNA: TGTGCCAGTAGTGAGACGGGGGGCTTCGAGACCCAGTACTTC
J gene: TRBJ2-3; V gene: TRBV4-1; D gene: TRBD2; clone size: .; CDR3 protein: CASSQELVTSGSQDTQYF; CDR3 DNA: TGCGCCAGCAGCCAAGAATTGGTGACTAGCGGGAGTCAAGATACGCAGTATTTT
J gene: TRBJ2-7; V gene: TRBV5-1; D gene: TRBD1; clone size: .; CDR3 protein: CASSEGARAEQYF; CDR3 DNA: TGCGCCAGCAGCGAGGGGGCGCGCGCCGAGCAGTACTTC
J gene: TRBJ2-7; V gene: TRBV11-2; D gene: .; clone size: .; CDR3 protein: CASSFGGVTGRSPYEQYF; CDR3 DNA: TGTGCCAGCAGCTTTGGAGGGGTCACGGGGAGGTCCCCCTACGAGCAGTACTTC
J gene: TRBJ2-7; V gene: TRBV9; D gene: TRBD2; clone size: .; CDR3 protein: CASSRGASGPQESYEQYF; CDR3 DNA: TGTGCCAGCAGCAGGGGGGCTAGCGGGCCACAGGAATCCTACGAGCAGTACTTC
J gene: TRBJ1-2; V gene: TRBV9; D gene: .; clone size: .; CDR3 protein: CASSVGGGTNYGYTF; CDR3 DNA: TGTGCCAGCAGCGTAGGTGGGGGCACCAACTATGGCTACACCTTC
J gene: TRBJ1-6; V gene: TRBV2; D gene: .; clone size: .; CDR3 protein: CASSAQVPNSPLHF; CDR3 DNA: TGTGCCAGCAGTGCTCAGGTGCCGAATTCACCCCTCCACTTT
J gene: TRBJ1-1; V gene: TRBV7-8; D gene: .; clone size: .; CDR3 protein: CASSHPPTLNTEAFF; CDR3 DNA: TGTGCCAGCAGCCACCCCCCAACATTGAACACTGAAGCTTTCTTT
J gene: TRBJ1-2; V gene: TRBV29-1; D gene: TRBD1; clone size: .; CDR3 protein: CSVGRTGQASNYGYTF; CDR3 DNA: TGCAGCGTTGGACGGACAGGCCAGGCCTCTAACTATGGCTACACCTTC
J gene: TRBJ2-1; V gene: TRBV11-2; D gene: .; clone size: .; CDR3 protein: CASSSGLINEQFF; CDR3 DNA: TGTGCCAGCAGCTCCGGACTAATTAATGAGCAGTTCTTC